Listed below are T cell receptor beta chains from one sample, sequenced in a study of CD4 T cells in relation to SARS-CoV-2 and coronaviruses. Assay used: immunoSEQ multiplex PCR; TCRdb lists only in-frame clones, some missing. In the table there are roughly 61,000 clones, 86% of which are singletons. Sequenced material: memory CD4+ T cells from PBMCs. Every receptor here comes from a human donor in good health. Both conserved end residues are part of each CDR3. Each record gives: J gene, D gene, clone size, V gene, CDR3 DNA, CDR3 protein. The D gene is left open where the match is weak. Size values are once, few and many counts, or a class for expanded clones, and some rows have none.

j_gene: TRBJ1-1
d_gene: TRBD1
abundance: NA
v_gene: TRBV5-1
CDR3nt: TGCGCCAGCAGTCGTGGACAGGGCGAACCCTCAGGGGCTTTCTTT
CDR3aa: CASSRGQGEPSGAFF

j_gene: TRBJ1-5
d_gene: NA
abundance: NA
v_gene: TRBV6-5
CDR3nt: TGTGCCAGCAGAAGCGGGCTACTAAGCAATCAGCCCCAGCATTTT
CDR3aa: CASRSGLLSNQPQHF

j_gene: TRBJ2-7
d_gene: TRBD2
abundance: NA
v_gene: TRBV7-8
CDR3nt: TGTGCCAGCAGCCTTGGGACTAGCGGGAGCTACGAGCAGTACTTC
CDR3aa: CASSLGTSGSYEQYF

j_gene: TRBJ2-2
d_gene: NA
abundance: NA
v_gene: TRBV28
CDR3nt: TGTGCCAGCAGTTTATATCCCGGCAGCACCGGGGAGCTGTTTTTT
CDR3aa: CASSLYPGSTGELFF

j_gene: TRBJ1-3
d_gene: NA
abundance: NA
v_gene: TRBV29-1
CDR3nt: TGCAGCGTCGAGGGGGACTACCGACGGAGAATGGATTTT
CDR3aa: CSVEGDYRRRMDF

j_gene: TRBJ2-2
d_gene: NA
abundance: NA
v_gene: TRBV7-9
CDR3nt: TGTGCCAGCAGCTTAGGTGCGGGGTTGGACACCGGGGAGCTGTTTTTT
CDR3aa: CASSLGAGLDTGELFF

j_gene: TRBJ2-3
d_gene: NA
abundance: NA
v_gene: TRBV7-3
CDR3nt: TGTGCCAGCAGCTTAGCTGGTTTTCGCACAGATACGCAGTATTTT
CDR3aa: CASSLAGFRTDTQYF

j_gene: TRBJ2-5
d_gene: TRBD1
abundance: NA
v_gene: TRBV5-1
CDR3nt: TGCGCCAGCAGCAGTCAGGGGGCGCAGGAGACCCAGTACTTC
CDR3aa: CASSSQGAQETQYF

j_gene: TRBJ2-5
d_gene: NA
abundance: once
v_gene: TRBV6-5
CDR3nt: TGTGCCAGCAGTTACTCGAATGTTCAGCTTCAAGAGACCCAGTACTTC
CDR3aa: CASSYSNVQLQETQYF

j_gene: TRBJ2-7
d_gene: TRBD2
abundance: NA
v_gene: TRBV18
CDR3nt: TGTGCCAGCTCACCACTATCGACTAGCGACTCCTACGAGCAGTACTTC
CDR3aa: CASSPLSTSDSYEQYF

j_gene: TRBJ2-7
d_gene: NA
abundance: NA
v_gene: TRBV21-1
CDR3nt: TGTGCCAGCAGCAAACGTACCTACGAGCAGTACTTC
CDR3aa: CASSKRTYEQYF

j_gene: TRBJ2-5
d_gene: TRBD2
abundance: NA
v_gene: TRBV19
CDR3nt: TGTGCCAGTAGTATAGTGGTAGCGGGAGCACAAGAGACCCAGTACTTC
CDR3aa: CASSIVVAGAQETQYF

j_gene: TRBJ1-3
d_gene: NA
abundance: NA
v_gene: TRBV5-4
CDR3nt: TGTGCCAGCAGCTTGTCTGGCATTGGAAACACCATATATTTT
CDR3aa: CASSLSGIGNTIYF

j_gene: TRBJ1-1
d_gene: NA
abundance: NA
v_gene: TRBV19
CDR3nt: TGTGCCAGTAGAACAGGACAGCCCGCGAGTCTGAACACTGAAGCTTTCTTT
CDR3aa: CASRTGQPASLNTEAFF

j_gene: TRBJ2-5
d_gene: NA
abundance: NA
v_gene: TRBV3-1/TRBV3-2
CDR3nt: TGTGCCAGCAGCCAAGATCTTGGGACCCAAGCGACCCAGTACTTC
CDR3aa: CASSQDLGTQATQYF

j_gene: TRBJ2-7
d_gene: NA
abundance: NA
v_gene: TRBV10-2
CDR3nt: TGCGCCAGCAGTGAGTCAGGGGCGGGCCTGGACGAGCAGTACTTC
CDR3aa: CASSESGAGLDEQYF

j_gene: TRBJ1-5
d_gene: TRBD1
abundance: NA
v_gene: TRBV30
CDR3nt: TGTGCCTGGAGTGTCGGGCCGGGACAGTCCAATCAGCCCCAGCATTTT
CDR3aa: CAWSVGPGQSNQPQHF

j_gene: TRBJ2-2
d_gene: NA
abundance: NA
v_gene: TRBV9
CDR3nt: TGTGCCAGCAGCCTCGCGAACACCGGGGAGCTGTTTTTT
CDR3aa: CASSLANTGELFF

j_gene: TRBJ2-7
d_gene: TRBD2
abundance: few
v_gene: TRBV19
CDR3nt: TGTGCCAGTAGTATGGGCGGGGGGAGCTCCTACGAGCAGTACTTC
CDR3aa: CASSMGGGSSYEQYF

j_gene: TRBJ2-1
d_gene: NA
abundance: NA
v_gene: TRBV5-1
CDR3nt: TGCGCCAGCAGCTCCCGGGGGAGGTCGGAAGAGCAGTTCTTC
CDR3aa: CASSSRGRSEEQFF

j_gene: TRBJ1-5
d_gene: TRBD1
abundance: NA
v_gene: TRBV13
CDR3nt: TGTGCCAGCAGCTTGGGACAGGGAGGTATGGGGAATCAGCCCCAGCATTTT
CDR3aa: CASSLGQGGMGNQPQHF

j_gene: TRBJ2-7
d_gene: NA
abundance: NA
v_gene: TRBV12-2
CDR3nt: TGTGCAAGTCGCCAGACTAGCGGGAGGGCCTCCGAGCAGTACTTC
CDR3aa: CASRQTSGRASEQYF

j_gene: TRBJ1-2
d_gene: NA
abundance: NA
v_gene: TRBV28
CDR3nt: TGTGCCAGCAGTTTAGGATACGCTGGCTACACCTTC
CDR3aa: CASSLGYAGYTF

j_gene: TRBJ2-2
d_gene: NA
abundance: NA
v_gene: TRBV9
CDR3nt: TGTGCCAGCAGCGTAGTAGTATCCGGGGAGCTGTTTTTT
CDR3aa: CASSVVVSGELFF

j_gene: TRBJ2-1
d_gene: NA
abundance: NA
v_gene: TRBV30
CDR3nt: TGTGCCTGGAGTCCACCAAAGGGGGGATCCTCCTACAATGAGCAGTTCTTC
CDR3aa: CAWSPPKGGSSYNEQFF

j_gene: TRBJ2-3
d_gene: NA
abundance: NA
v_gene: TRBV11-3
CDR3nt: TGTGCCAGCAGCTTGGGCGGAAGCACAGATACGCAGTATTTT
CDR3aa: CASSLGGSTDTQYF

j_gene: TRBJ1-1
d_gene: NA
abundance: NA
v_gene: TRBV18
CDR3nt: TGTGCCAGCTCAGCCGGTCGGAATCTGAACACTGAAGCTTTCTTT
CDR3aa: CASSAGRNLNTEAFF

j_gene: TRBJ2-7
d_gene: NA
abundance: NA
v_gene: TRBV28
CDR3nt: TGTGCCAGCAGTTTCCGCCCCCCCTACGAGCAGTACTTC
CDR3aa: CASSFRPPYEQYF